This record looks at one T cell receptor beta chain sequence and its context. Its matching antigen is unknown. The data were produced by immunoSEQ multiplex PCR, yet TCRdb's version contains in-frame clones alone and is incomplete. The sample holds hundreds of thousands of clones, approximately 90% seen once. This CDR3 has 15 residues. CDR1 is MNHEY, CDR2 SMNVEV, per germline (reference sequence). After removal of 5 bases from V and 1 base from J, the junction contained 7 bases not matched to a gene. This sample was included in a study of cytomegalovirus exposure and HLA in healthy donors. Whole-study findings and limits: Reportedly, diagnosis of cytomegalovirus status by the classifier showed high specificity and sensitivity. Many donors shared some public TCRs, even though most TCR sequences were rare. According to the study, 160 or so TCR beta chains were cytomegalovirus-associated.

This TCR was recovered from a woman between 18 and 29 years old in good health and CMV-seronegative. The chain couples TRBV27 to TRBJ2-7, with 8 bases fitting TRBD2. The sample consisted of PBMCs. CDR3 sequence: CASSNPRGGSYEQYF. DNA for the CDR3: TGTGCCAGCAGTAACCCACGGGGGGGGTCCTACGAGCAGTACTTC.